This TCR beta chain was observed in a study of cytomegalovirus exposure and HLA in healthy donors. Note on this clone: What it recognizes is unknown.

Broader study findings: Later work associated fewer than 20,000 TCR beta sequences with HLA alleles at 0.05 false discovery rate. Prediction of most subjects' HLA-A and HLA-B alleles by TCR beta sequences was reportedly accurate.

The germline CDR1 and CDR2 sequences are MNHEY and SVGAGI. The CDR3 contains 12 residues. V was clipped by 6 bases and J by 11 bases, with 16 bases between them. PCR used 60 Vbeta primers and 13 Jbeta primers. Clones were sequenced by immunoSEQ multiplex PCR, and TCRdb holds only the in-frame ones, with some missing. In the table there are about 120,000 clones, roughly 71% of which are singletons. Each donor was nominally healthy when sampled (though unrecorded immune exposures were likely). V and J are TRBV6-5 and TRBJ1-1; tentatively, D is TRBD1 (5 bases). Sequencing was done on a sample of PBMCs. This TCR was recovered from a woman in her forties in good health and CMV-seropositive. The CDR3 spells CASRGGPREAFF. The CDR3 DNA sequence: TGTGCCAGCAGGGGGGGACCGCGGGAGGCTTTCTTT.